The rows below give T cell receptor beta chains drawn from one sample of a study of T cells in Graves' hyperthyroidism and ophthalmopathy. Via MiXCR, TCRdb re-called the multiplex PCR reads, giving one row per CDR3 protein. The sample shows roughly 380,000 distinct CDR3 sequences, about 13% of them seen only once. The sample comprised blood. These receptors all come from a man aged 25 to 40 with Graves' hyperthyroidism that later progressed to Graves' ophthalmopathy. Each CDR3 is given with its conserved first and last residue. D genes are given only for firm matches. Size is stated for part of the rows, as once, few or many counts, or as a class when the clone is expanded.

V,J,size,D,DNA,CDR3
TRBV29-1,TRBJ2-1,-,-,TGCAGCGTTGCACCGGACCGTGGGGACAATGAGCAGTTCTTC,CSVAPDRGDNEQFF
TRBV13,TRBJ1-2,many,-,TGTGCCAGCAGCTTAAGCCCGTTAGCTAACTATGGCTACACCTTC,CASSLSPLANYGYTF
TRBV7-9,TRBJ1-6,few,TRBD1,TGTGCCAGCAGCTACACAGGGGGCTTATCCTATAATTCACCCCTCCACTTT,CASSYTGGLSYNSPLHF
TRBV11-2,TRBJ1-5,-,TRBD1,TGTGCCAGCAGCTTAGGAGCGGGCGGGACAGGGGTTCAGCCCCAGCATTTT,CASSLGAGGTGVQPQHF
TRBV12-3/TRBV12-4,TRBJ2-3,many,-,TGTGCCAGCAGTTTAAGCGGGCGCACAGATACGCAGTATTTT,CASSLSGRTDTQYF
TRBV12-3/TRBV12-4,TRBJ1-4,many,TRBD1,TGTGCCAGCAGTCTCCGACAGGGTACTAATGAAAAACTGTTTTTT,CASSLRQGTNEKLFF
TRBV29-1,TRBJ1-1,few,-,TGCAGCGTTGGAGTAGGACAGTCGGGCACTGAAGCTTTCTTT,CSVGVGQSGTEAFF
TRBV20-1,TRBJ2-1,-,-,TGCAGTGCTAGAGTCCAGAGAAACAATGAGCAGTTCTTC,CSARVQRNNEQFF
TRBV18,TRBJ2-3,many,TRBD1,TGTGCCAGCAGCCCCCCGGGACAGGGGTCCGATACGCAGTATTTT,CASSPPGQGSDTQYF
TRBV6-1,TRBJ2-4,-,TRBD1,TGTGCCAGCAGTCCACGCCGGGACAGTTTAAACATTCAGTACTTC,CASSPRRDSLNIQYF
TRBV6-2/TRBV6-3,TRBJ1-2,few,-,TGTGCCAGCAGTCACGACAGGTTCCCCTATGGCTACACCTTC,CASSHDRFPYGYTF
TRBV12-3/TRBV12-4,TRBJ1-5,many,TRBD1,TGTGCCAGCAGTTTAAAGGGGGGGACAGGCTATAATCAGCCCCAGCATTTT,CASSLKGGTGYNQPQHF
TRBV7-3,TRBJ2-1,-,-,TGTGCCAGCAGCTTAATGCCCCAGCGGGAGCAGTTCTTC,CASSLMPQREQFF
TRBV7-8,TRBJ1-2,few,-,TGTGCCAGCAGCTTAAACACGGCTGGGACATCCTATGGCTACACCTTC,CASSLNTAGTSYGYTF
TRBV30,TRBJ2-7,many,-,TGTGCCTGGAGTGCTGGGGGAGAGCAGTACTTC,CAWSAGGEQYF
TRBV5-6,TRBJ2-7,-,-,TGTGCCAGCAGCTTGGCCCTCCTAGGGGGGCGCAGCTACGAGCAGTACTTC,CASSLALLGGRSYEQYF
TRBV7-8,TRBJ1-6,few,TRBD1,TGTGCCAGCAACCGACAGGGGGGGTATAATTCACCCCTCCACTTT,CASNRQGGYNSPLHF
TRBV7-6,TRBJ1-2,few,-,TGTGCCAGCAGCCCCGGGCCATCTAGGGGTGGCTACACCTTC,CASSPGPSRGGYTF
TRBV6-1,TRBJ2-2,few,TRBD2,TGTGCCAGCCGCCACCCGACTAGCGGGGGGGGTACCGGGGAGCTGTTTTTT,CASRHPTSGGGTGELFF
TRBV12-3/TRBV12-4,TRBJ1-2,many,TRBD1,TGTGCCAGCAGTTGGGACAGGGGATTGCTTGTAGGCTACACCTTC,CASSWDRGLLVGYTF
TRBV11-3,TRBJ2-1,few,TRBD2,TGTGCCAGCAGCTCAGTCTCGGGGGGAGGTGAGCAGTTCTTC,CASSSVSGGGEQFF
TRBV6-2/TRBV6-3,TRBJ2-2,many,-,TGTGCCAGCAGTTACGCCCTAGGTCGAAACACCGGGGAGCTGTTTTTT,CASSYALGRNTGELFF
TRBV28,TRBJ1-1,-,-,TGTGCCAGCAGTCCGCTTCGAGACTACACTGAAGCTTTCTTT,CASSPLRDYTEAFF
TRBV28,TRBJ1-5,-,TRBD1,TGTGCCAGCAGCCCCCCGGGACAGGGGCCTAGTGCCCAGCATTTT,CASSPPGQGPSAQHF
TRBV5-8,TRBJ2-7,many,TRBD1,TGTGCCAGCCTCCCCCGGGACAGGGGGTCCTACGAGCAGTACTTC,CASLPRDRGSYEQYF
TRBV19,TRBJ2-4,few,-,TGTGCCAGTAGTCGGGTTGGAGCCAAAAACATTCAGTACTTC,CASSRVGAKNIQYF
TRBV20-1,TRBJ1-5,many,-,TGCAGTGCTAGTGGGGAGAATAGCAATCAGCCCCAGCATTTT,CSASGENSNQPQHF
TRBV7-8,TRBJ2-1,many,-,TGTGCCAGCAGCCCCCGGGACTCCTACTACAATGAGCAGTTCTTC,CASSPRDSYYNEQFF
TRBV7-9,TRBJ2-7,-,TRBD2,TGTGCCAGCAGCTCGAACCTAGCGGGGGACTACGAGCAGTACTTC,CASSSNLAGDYEQYF
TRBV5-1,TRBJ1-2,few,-,TGCGCCAGCAGCTTGCAGGGAGTTGGCTACACCTTC,CASSLQGVGYTF
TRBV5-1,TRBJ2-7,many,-,TGCGCCAGCAGCTCCGGACGGGACGAGCAGTACTTC,CASSSGRDEQYF
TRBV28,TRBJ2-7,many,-,TGTGCCAGCAGTTTACCCAGCTCCTACGAGCAGTACTTC,CASSLPSSYEQYF
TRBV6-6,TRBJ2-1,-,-,TGTGCCAGCAGTTACTCGAGGTCTCCGGGGAAGAATGAGCAGTTCTTC,CASSYSRSPGKNEQFF
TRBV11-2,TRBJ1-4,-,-,TGTGCCAGCAGTCAGACAGTAACTAATGAAAAACTGTTTTTT,CASSQTVTNEKLFF
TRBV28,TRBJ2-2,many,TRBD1,TGTGCCAGCAGTCTACAACAGGGGGAGTCCGGGGAGCTGTTTTTT,CASSLQQGESGELFF
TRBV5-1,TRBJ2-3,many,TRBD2,TGCGCCAGCAGCTCCCCGACTAGCGGCGAGGGGGGAGATACGCAGTATTTT,CASSSPTSGEGGDTQYF
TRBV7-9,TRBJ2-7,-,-,TGTGCCAGCAGCTTAGCGGGGGGGCGGATTCACTCCTACGAGCAGTACTTC,CASSLAGGRIHSYEQYF
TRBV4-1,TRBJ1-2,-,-,TGCGCCAGCAGCCAAGAAAGGCTGAGCTATGGCTACACCTTC,CASSQERLSYGYTF
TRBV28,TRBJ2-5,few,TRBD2,TGTGCCTCCAACGGGGGGCTAGCGGGGATTACTAGCCAAGAGACCCAGTACTTC,CASNGGLAGITSQETQYF